Below, one TCR beta chain is given with its context. Its specificity is not known. This sample is part of a study of a mutant IDH1 vaccine in newly diagnosed glioma. As for time point: week 5, during vaccination. All doses held 300 ug of mutant IDH1 20-mer peptide, with topical imiquimod. Each astrocytoma in the donors was new, WHO grade 3 or 4, IDH1-mutant and ATRX-lost. CDR3 length: 15 residues. The germline CDR1 and CDR2 sequences are SGHTA and FQGTGA. V was clipped by 2 bases and J by 5 bases; unmatched bases: 8. Repertoires were generated with immunoSEQ multiplex PCR, while TCRdb's copy carries only in-frame clones and drops some. The table has 40,000 or so clones, about 89% seen once.

The sequence was collected from a man aged 50 to 60 with glioma. Material: PBMCs, obtained from a glioma patient whose treatment included an IDH1 peptide vaccine. The chain has TRBV7-3 and TRBJ2-5; 7 nucleotides align to TRBD1. The CDR3 DNA reads TGTGCCAGCAGCTTAGAACAGGGGCGGAGTGAGACCCAGTACTTC. It encodes CASSLEQGRSETQYF.